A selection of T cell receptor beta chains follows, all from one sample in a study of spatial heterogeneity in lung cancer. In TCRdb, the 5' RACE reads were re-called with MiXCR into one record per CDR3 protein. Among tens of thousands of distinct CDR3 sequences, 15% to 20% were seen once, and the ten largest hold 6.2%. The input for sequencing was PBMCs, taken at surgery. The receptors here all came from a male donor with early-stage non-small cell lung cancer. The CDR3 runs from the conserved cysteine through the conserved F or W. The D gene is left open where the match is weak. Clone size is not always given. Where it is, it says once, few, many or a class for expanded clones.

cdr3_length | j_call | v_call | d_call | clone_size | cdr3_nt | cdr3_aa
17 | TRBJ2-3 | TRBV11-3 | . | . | TGTGCCAGCAGCTTAGGGGGGGCCCTCATCTCCACAGATACGCAGTATTTT | CASSLGGALISTDTQYF
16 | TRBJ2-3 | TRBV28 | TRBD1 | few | TGTGCCAGCAGTTTAGGACAGGGGGCTATTGGAGATACGCAGTATTTT | CASSLGQGAIGDTQYF
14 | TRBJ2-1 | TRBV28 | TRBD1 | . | TGTGCCAGCAGCCTCCGGGACAGGGGGACTGAGCAGTTCTTC | CASSLRDRGTEQFF
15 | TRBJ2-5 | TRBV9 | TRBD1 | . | TGTGCCAGCAGCTCGAGACAGGGGCTCCAAGAGACCCAGTACTTC | CASSSRQGLQETQYF
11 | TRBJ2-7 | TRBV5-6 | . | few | TGTGCCAGCAGCCTTCACTACGAGCAGTACTTC | CASSLHYEQYF
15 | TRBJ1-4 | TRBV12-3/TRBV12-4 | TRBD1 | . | TGTGCCAGCAGCCTCACCGGGACAGCTAATGAAAAACTGTTTTTT | CASSLTGTANEKLFF
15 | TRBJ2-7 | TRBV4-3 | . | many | TGCGCCAGCAGCCAAGGCGCCAGGGGCACGGACGAGCAGTACTTC | CASSQGARGTDEQYF
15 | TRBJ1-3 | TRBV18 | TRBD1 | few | TGTGCCAGCTCACCAGGGGGACAGGCTGGAAACACCATATATTTT | CASSPGGQAGNTIYF
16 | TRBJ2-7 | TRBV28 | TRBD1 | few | TGTGCCAGCAGTTCCCCATCCGGGACAGGTCCCTACGAGCAGTACTTC | CASSSPSGTGPYEQYF
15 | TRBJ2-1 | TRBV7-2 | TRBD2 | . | TGTGCCAGCAGCTTACCGCGGGAGTGGAGAAATGAGCAGTTCTTC | CASSLPREWRNEQFF
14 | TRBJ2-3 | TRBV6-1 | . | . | TGTGCCAGCACCCACGGGGGTAGCACAGATACGCAGTATTTT | CASTHGGSTDTQYF
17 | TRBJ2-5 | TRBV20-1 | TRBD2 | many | TGCAGTGCTCCCACCACCTTTAGCGGGAGTGGAGGAGAGACCCAGTACTTC | CSAPTTFSGSGGETQYF
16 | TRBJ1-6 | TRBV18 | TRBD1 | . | TGTGCCAGCTCACCGGGGACAGAAAGGGATAATTCACCCCTCCACTTT | CASSPGTERDNSPLHF
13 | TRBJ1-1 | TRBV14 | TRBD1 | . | TGTGCCAGCAGCCAGGACAGGGTCACTGAAGCTTTCTTT | CASSQDRVTEAFF
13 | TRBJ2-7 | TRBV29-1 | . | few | TGCAGCGTTGAAGGAATGGGAGGAGACGAGCAGTACTTC | CSVEGMGGDEQYF
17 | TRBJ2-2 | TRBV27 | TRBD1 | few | TGTGCCAGCAGAATCGTAGGGGGACAGACCAACACCGGGGAGCTGTTTTTT | CASRIVGGQTNTGELFF
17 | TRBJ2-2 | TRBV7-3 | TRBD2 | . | TGTGCCAGCAAGGGGGGCCTAGCGGGAGTGACGGCCGGGGAGCTGTTTTTT | CASKGGLAGVTAGELFF
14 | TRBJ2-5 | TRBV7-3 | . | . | TGTGCCAGCAGCTCCGGGGGTTACCAAGAGACCCAGTACTTC | CASSSGGYQETQYF
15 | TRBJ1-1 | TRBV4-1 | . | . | TGCGCCAGCAGGACGGACTGGGGGCTGGTCACTGAAGCTTTCTTT | CASRTDWGLVTEAFF
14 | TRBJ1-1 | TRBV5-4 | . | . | TGTGCCAGCAGCTTGGTGGGGGGATCCACTGAAGCTTTCTTT | CASSLVGGSTEAFF
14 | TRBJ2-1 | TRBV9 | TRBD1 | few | TGTGCCAGCAGCCACCGACAGGGTGGTAATGAGCAGTTCTTC | CASSHRQGGNEQFF
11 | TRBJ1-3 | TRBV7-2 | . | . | TGTGCCAGCCCTCGGGGAAACACCATATATTTT | CASPRGNTIYF
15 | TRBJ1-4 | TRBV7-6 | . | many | TGTGCCAGCAGCAGACGGACGGCAACTAATGAAAAACTGTTTTTT | CASSRRTATNEKLFF
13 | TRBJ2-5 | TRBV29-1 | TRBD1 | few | TGCAGCGTTGGGACAGGGATTAGGGAGACCCAGTACTTC | CSVGTGIRETQYF
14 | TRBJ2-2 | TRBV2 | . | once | TGTGCCAGCAGTGAAAGAGCTAACACCGGGGAGCTGTTTTTT | CASSERANTGELFF
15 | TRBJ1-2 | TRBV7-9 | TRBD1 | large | TGTGCCAGCCTGGGATCCTGGACAGGGGCCTATGGCTACACCTTC | CASLGSWTGAYGYTF
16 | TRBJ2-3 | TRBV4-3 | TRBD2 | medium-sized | TGCGCCAGCAGCCAGGATCTAGCGGGGGTGGCAGATACGCAGTATTTT | CASSQDLAGVADTQYF
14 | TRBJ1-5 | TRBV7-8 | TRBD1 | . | TGTGCCAGCAGCTCACAGGGGGCCAATCAGCCCCAGCATTTT | CASSSQGANQPQHF
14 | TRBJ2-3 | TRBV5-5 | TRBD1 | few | TGTGCCAGCAGAACGGGACAGCTCACAGATACGCAGTATTTT | CASRTGQLTDTQYF
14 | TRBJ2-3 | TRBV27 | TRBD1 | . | TGTGCCAGCCGACTGGACAGGGCGGGAGATACGCAGTATTTT | CASRLDRAGDTQYF
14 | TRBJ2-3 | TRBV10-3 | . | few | TGTGCCATCAGTGAATCCGGGAGAGCAGATACGCAGTATTTT | CAISESGRADTQYF
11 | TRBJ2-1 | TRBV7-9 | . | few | TGTGCCAGCATAGAGGGAGATGAGCAGTTCTTC | CASIEGDEQFF
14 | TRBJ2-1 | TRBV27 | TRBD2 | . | TGTGCCAGCAGTCTTGGGACTAGCGTTAATGAGCAGTTCTTC | CASSLGTSVNEQFF
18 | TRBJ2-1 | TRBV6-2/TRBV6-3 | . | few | TGTGCCAGCAGTCCGGACGGTCCTGGGGGCACCTCCTACAATGAGCAGTTCTTC | CASSPDGPGGTSYNEQFF
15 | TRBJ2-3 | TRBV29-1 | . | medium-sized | TGCAGCGTTGAAGATCGGGAGCTTAGCACAGATACGCAGTATTTT | CSVEDRELSTDTQYF
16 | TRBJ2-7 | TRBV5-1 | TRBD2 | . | TGCGCCAGCAGCTTGGGGAATACGGCTAGCGGATACGAGCAGTACTTC | CASSLGNTASGYEQYF
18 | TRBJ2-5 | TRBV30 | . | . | TGTGCCTGGAGTGTAGAATCCTCCGGGATAGGGTACCAAGAGACCCAGTACTTC | CAWSVESSGIGYQETQYF
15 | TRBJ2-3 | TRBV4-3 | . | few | TGCGCCAGCAGCCAAGAATATCGTTCCACAGATACGCAGTATTTT | CASSQEYRSTDTQYF
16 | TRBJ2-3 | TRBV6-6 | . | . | TGTGCCGCCCCGCCGGGCGGGGGCACTAGCACAGATACGCAGTATTTT | CAAPPGGGTSTDTQYF
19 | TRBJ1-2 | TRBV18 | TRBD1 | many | TGTGCCAGCTCACCCATGATAGTCACTCGGACAGGACCGAGCTATGGCTACACCTTC | CASSPMIVTRTGPSYGYTF
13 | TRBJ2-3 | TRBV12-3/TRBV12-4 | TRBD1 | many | TGTGCCAGCAGTTTCAGGGGGCTGGATACGCAGTATTTT | CASSFRGLDTQYF
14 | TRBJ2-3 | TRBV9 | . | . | TGTGCCAGCAGCTTCCGGACAGGCACAGATACGCAGTATTTT | CASSFRTGTDTQYF
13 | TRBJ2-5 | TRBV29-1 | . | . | TGCAGCGTTGGTATGGGGGTAGGAGAGACCCAGTACTTC | CSVGMGVGETQYF
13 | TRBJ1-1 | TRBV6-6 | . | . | TGTGCCAGCAGCACTACAGAGAACACTGAAGCTTTCTTT | CASSTTENTEAFF
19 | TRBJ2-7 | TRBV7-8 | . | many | TGTGCCAGCAGCCAGAGGGTTCGAAGTAAGGGAGGACGCTCCTACGAGCAGTACTTC | CASSQRVRSKGGRSYEQYF
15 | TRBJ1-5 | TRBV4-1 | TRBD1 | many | TGCGCCAGCAGCCAAGGGCTGACAGGGGAACAGCCCCAGCATTTT | CASSQGLTGEQPQHF
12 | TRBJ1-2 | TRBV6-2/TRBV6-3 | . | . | TGTGCCAGCACCACAACGAGATATGGCTACACCTTC | CASTTTRYGYTF
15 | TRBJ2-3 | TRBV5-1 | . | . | TGCGCCAGCAGTCGAGACAGCCCTAGCACAGATACGCAGTATTTT | CASSRDSPSTDTQYF
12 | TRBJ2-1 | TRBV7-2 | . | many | TGTGCCAGCAGCTTAGATAGTAATGAGCAGTTCTTC | CASSLDSNEQFF
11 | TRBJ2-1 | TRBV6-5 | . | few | TGTGCCAGCAGTCTGTACAATGAGCAGTTCTTC | CASSLYNEQFF
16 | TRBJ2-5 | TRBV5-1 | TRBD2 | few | TGCGCCAGCAGCCTGGGGACGGCGGGGGACCAAGAGACCCAGTACTTC | CASSLGTAGDQETQYF
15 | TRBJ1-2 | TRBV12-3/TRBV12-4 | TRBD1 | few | TGTGCCAGCAGTAGGGACAGGGTTTCCAACTATGGCTACACCTTC | CASSRDRVSNYGYTF
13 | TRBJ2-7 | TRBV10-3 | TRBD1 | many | TGTGCCATCAAATCGGACAGGACCTACGAGCAGTACTTC | CAIKSDRTYEQYF